The 26 T cell receptor beta chains presented below share a single source sample, sequenced in a study of T cells after yellow fever vaccination. TCRdb redid the calling of the 5' RACE reads with MiXCR, one entry per CDR3 protein. The profile shows 550,000 or so distinct CDR3 sequences, roughly 21% of them singletons. Sequences were derived from PBMCs, sampled 15 days after the yellow fever booster vaccination. These receptors all stem from a man younger than 40 who received the YFV17D yellow fever vaccine.

V gene TRBV20-1 combines with J gene TRBJ2-1; no clear D. This CDR3 region has 11 residues. Germline loops: CDR1 DFQATT, CDR2 SNEGSKA (reference sequence). CDR3 sequence: CRAKTCRLRFF. CDR3 DNA sequence: TGCAGAGCGAAGACCTGTAGACTCCGGTTCTTC.

V and J are TRBV10-3 and TRBJ1-5; D ambiguous. This CDR3 is 13 amino acids long. The germline V gene encodes CDR1 ENHRY and CDR2 SYGVKD. V dropped 4 bases and J dropped 3 bases, with 7 bases sitting between them. The DNA of the CDR3 is TGTGCCATCAGTGGAGTTGCCAATCAGCCCCAGCATTTT. Translated, it gives CAISGVANQPQHF.

This chain joins TRBV10-3 and TRBJ2-1, with no clear D. CDR1 and CDR2 (germline): ENHRY, SYGVKD. This CDR3 spans 14 amino acids. V was trimmed by 4 bases and J by 5 bases, leaving 12 bases between them. CDR3 DNA sequence: TGTGCCATCAGTGCCTTGCCCAGCGACAATGAGCAGTTCTTC. Translation: CAISALPSDNEQFF.

CDR3 nucleotide sequence: TGCGCCAGCAGCTTGGGGGCAGGACTAGCCCTACAAGAGACCCAGTACTTC. Residues: CASSLGAGLALQETQYF. The J gene is TRBJ2-5, the V gene TRBV5-1, with 8 bases aligning to TRBD2. The V gene end was trimmed by 0 bases and the J gene end by 2 bases; junction bases not matched to a gene: 9. This CDR3 is built from 17 residues. In germline, CDR1 is SGHRS, CDR2 YFSETQ.

The chain carries TRBV7-2 and TRBJ2-1; D is unresolved. The CDR3 totals 12 residues. V was pared by 5 bases and J by 9 bases, with 11 bases between. Germline CDR1 SGHTA, CDR2 FQGNSA. The CDR3 region is CASSTRNGEQFF. The CDR3 bases are TGTGCCAGCAGCACGCGAAACGGTGAGCAGTTCTTC.

The chain is built from TRBV15 and TRBJ2-7; tentatively, D is TRBD1 (6 bases). The CDR3 loop spans 14 amino acids. Germline V gene sequence: CDR1 LNHNV, CDR2 YYDKDF (reference sequence). Trimming removed 6 bases at V and 2 bases at J, with 14 bases between. The chain's CDR3 is CATRRGGQPYEQYF. In DNA, the CDR3 is TGTGCCACCAGACGGGGCGGACAGCCCTACGAGCAGTACTTC.

This clonotype has only a few counts. The rearrangement links TRBV5-1 to TRBJ2-3, with 11 bases aligning to TRBD2. Germline CDR1 reads SGHRS; CDR2 reads YFSETQ. The CDR3 sequence is 17 residues long. With 4 bases clipped from V and 3 bases from J, the junction kept 10 bases outside the gene matches. The CDR3 DNA sequence: TGCGCCAGCAGCCAGGAACTAGCGGGAGTTTTTACAGATACGCAGTATTTT. Its translation: CASSQELAGVFTDTQYF.

Written as DNA, the CDR3 is TGTGCCAGCCACCTCGGGGCGGGAGTTCCGGATGAGCAGTTCTTC. The encoded protein is CASHLGAGVPDEQFF. The chain recombines TRBV6-1 with TRBJ2-1, with 7 bases aligning to TRBD2. Germline V gene data show CDR1 as MNHNS and CDR2 as SASEGT. The CDR3 runs to 15 residues. The ends lost 8 bases at V and 8 bases at J; junction bases unmatched: 15.

This clonotype was seen only a few times. This chain connects TRBV20-1 to TRBJ2-7; weak D call: TRBD1 (5 bases). The CDR3 spans 14 residues. The V end was cut by 3 bases, the J end by 2 bases, with 14 bases between. Germline CDR1 reads DFQATT; CDR2 reads SNEGSKA (reference sequence). CDR3 DNA: TGCAGTGCTAGGGTCCAGGGCCAAGCCTACGAGCAGTACTTC. Encoded protein: CSARVQGQAYEQYF.

V and J are TRBV27 and TRBJ2-1, with TRBD2 identical over 7 bases. This CDR3 region has 15 residues. The ends lost 6 bases at V and 8 bases at J; junction bases unmatched: 13. Per germline, CDR1 MNHEY and CDR2 SMNVEV (reference sequence). CDR3 DNA sequence: TGTGCCAGCAGCCCGCGGGAGATCGCATTCTATGAGCAGTTCTTC. It specifies CASSPREIAFYEQFF.

J is TRBJ2-3 and V is TRBV9; 9 nucleotides match TRBD2. V gave up 2 bases and J gave up 5 bases; unmatched junction bases: 6. Germline V CDR1 and CDR2: SGDLS, YYNGEE. This CDR3 has 15 residues. In DNA, the CDR3 is TGTGCCAGCAGCGTGCGGGAGGGCATAGGAGATACGCAGTATTTT. Its translation: CASSVREGIGDTQYF.

The chain links TRBV29-1 to TRBJ2-3; tentative D call: TRBD1 (5 bases). CDR1 and CDR2 (germline): SQVTM, ANQGSEA. This CDR3 has 14 residues. V gave up 0 bases and J gave up 4 bases, with 11 bases separating them. The CDR3 spells CSVEDRGSSDTQYF. The CDR3 DNA follows: TGCAGCGTTGAAGATAGGGGCAGCTCAGATACGCAGTATTTT.

The chain carries TRBV29-1 and TRBJ2-7; TRBD2 might be the D (5 bases). Trimming took 6 bases from V and 3 from J, leaving 12 bases between them. Germline values: CDR1 SQVTM, CDR2 ANQGSEA. The CDR3 totals 12 residues. CDR3 nucleotide sequence: TGCAGCGTGAGGGCAGGTTACTACGAGCAGTACTTC. This gives the protein CSVRAGYYEQYF.

The genes are TRBV12-3 or TRBV12-4 and TRBJ2-7, with unresolved D. The CDR3 consists of 13 residues. The V gene lost 5 bases and the J gene lost 4 bases, with 12 bases spanning the gap. The chain's CDR3 is CASSQQKFYEQYF. DNA for the CDR3: TGTGCCAGCAGTCAGCAAAAATTTTACGAGCAGTACTTC.

This chain connects TRBV15 to TRBJ2-7; D tentatively fits TRBD1 or TRBD2 (7 bases each). Germline lookup yields CDR1 LNHNV and CDR2 YYDKDF (reference sequence). This CDR3 contains 14 residues. V was trimmed by 9 bases and J by 3 bases, leaving 18 bases between them. The CDR3 sequence is CATAAQGGRYEQYF. CDR3 nucleotide sequence: TGTGCCACGGCAGCGCAGGGGGGGCGCTACGAGCAGTACTTC.

The chain employs TRBV9 and TRBJ2-1; 9 positions agree with TRBD1. Germline V CDR1 and CDR2: SGDLS, YYNGEE. V shed 6 bases and J 8 bases; nucleotides not matched to a gene: 15. The CDR3 has 16 amino acids. The chain's CDR3 is CASTEGTGFKIYEQFF. CDR3 coding DNA: TGTGCCAGCACGGAGGGGACAGGGTTCAAAATTTATGAGCAGTTCTTC.

This clonotype appeared a few times. The chain links TRBV9 to TRBJ2-4; TRBD1 matches at 7 bases. CDR1 and CDR2 (germline): SGDLS, YYNGEE. The CDR3 sequence is 14 residues long. V shed 3 bases and J 3 bases; nucleotides not matched to a gene: 3. The CDR3 DNA reads TGTGCCAGCAGCGAGGGGGCTATCAAAAACATTCAGTACTTC. This gives the protein CASSEGAIKNIQYF.

J is TRBJ2-7 and V is TRBV4-3; 7 bases are a match to TRBD2. The CDR3 totals 15 residues. Germline V lookup: CDR1 LGHNA, CDR2 YSLEER. The V segment lost 0 bases and the J segment 4 bases; nucleotides outside the gene matches: 6. The CDR3 DNA follows: TGCGCCAGCAGCCAAGAAACGTCTAGCGGATACGAGCAGTACTTC. This gives the protein CASSQETSSGYEQYF.

This clonotype was observed a few times. V gene TRBV20-1 combines with J gene TRBJ2-1, with D uncertain. The CDR3 runs to 13 residues. Trimming left V 1 base short and J 5 bases short, with 9 bases between. Germline-derived CDR1 and CDR2 are DFQATT and SNEGSKA (reference sequence). CDR3 bases: TGCAGTGCTAGAGCTGAGGCCGACAATGAGCAGTTCTTC. This gives the protein CSARAEADNEQFF.

This rearrangement joins TRBV11-2 to TRBJ2-7; D gene uncertain. This CDR3 has 14 residues. Per the germline V gene, CDR1 is SGHAT and CDR2 is FQNNGV. V was cut by 3 bases and J by 5 bases, with 14 bases left in between. CDR3 bases: TGTGCCAGCAGCTTTATCGGGTCGCCTAACGAGCAGTACTTC. It specifies CASSFIGSPNEQYF. Full variable domain (remainder filled in from reference TRBV11-2 and TRBJ2-7): EAGVAQSPRYKIIEKRQSVAFWCNPISGHATLYWYQQILGQGPKLLIQFQNNGVVDDSQLPKDRFSAERLKGVDSTLKIQPAKLEDSAVYLCASSFIGSPNEQYFGPGTRLTVT.

This clonotype turned up a few times. The gene calls are TRBV9 and TRBJ2-1; the D is unclear. Germline lookup yields CDR1 SGDLS and CDR2 YYNGEE. CDR3 length: 15 residues. V was pared by 2 bases and J by 5 bases, with 14 bases between. The CDR3 region is CASSVEVAPDNEQFF. The CDR3, as DNA: TGTGCCAGCAGCGTTGAAGTGGCACCGGACAATGAGCAGTTCTTC.

V is TRBV12-3 or TRBV12-4 and J is TRBJ1-2; D ambiguous. The CDR3 spans 12 residues. The V and J ends lost 5 bases and 6 bases respectively, with 10 bases between them. The CDR3 loop is CASSPGLNGYTF. For the CDR3, the DNA is TGTGCCAGCAGTCCAGGCCTTAATGGCTACACCTTC.

The sample holds a few counts of this clonotype. The chain has TRBV29-1 and TRBJ2-3, with 8 bases lining up with TRBD2. The CDR3 is 15 amino acids. CDR1 SQVTM and CDR2 ANQGSEA come from the germline V gene. J was trimmed by 3 bases and V by 4 bases; bases with no gene match: 9. CDR3 region: CSVVKAGAGTDTQYF. The DNA of the CDR3 is TGCAGCGTTGTGAAAGCGGGAGCAGGTACAGATACGCAGTATTTT.

The V and J genes are TRBV20-1 and TRBJ1-1; D not certain. There are 14 residues in the CDR3. Germline CDR1 is DFQATT and CDR2 is SNEGSKA (reference sequence). Trimming cost V 0 bases and J 10 bases, with 18 bases left between them. CDR3 protein: CSARDLHEAGGAFF. The DNA of the CDR3 is TGCAGTGCTAGAGATTTGCACGAAGCAGGAGGAGCTTTCTTT.

J is TRBJ2-1 and V is TRBV20-1, with 9 bases that match TRBD1. Germline V gives CDR1 DFQATT, CDR2 SNEGSKA (reference sequence). The CDR3 contains 17 residues. J was trimmed by 3 bases and V by 3 bases; bases with no gene match: 12. The CDR3, as DNA: TGCAGTGCTAGCTTCCGGGCCGGGACAGGGAACTACAATGAGCAGTTCTTC. Residues: CSASFRAGTGNYNEQFF.

The rearrangement uses TRBV10-3 and TRBJ2-5, with 10 bases that match TRBD1. J gave up 5 bases and V 0 bases, and 15 bases lay outside the gene matches. The CDR3 is 19 residues long. Germline CDR1 and CDR2: ENHRY and SYGVKD. The CDR3 region has the DNA TGTGCCATCAGTGAGTCGTGGAGGACAGGGGGAGGTTTTTACGAGACCCAGTACTTC. Its translation: CAISESWRTGGGFYETQYF.